This T cell receptor beta chain was identified in a study of blood T cell repertoires in COVID-19. Study in general: There were acute and convalescent COVID-19 samples, and they came from the United States, Italy and Spain. T cells, B-cell-depleted T cells, or PBMCs provided the cDNA or gDNA that served as material.

Original methodology: Researchers report that nucleated cell counts were estimated from reference gene primer amplification. TCRdb's copy holds only in-frame clones and misses some; the assay was immunoSEQ multiplex PCR. D and trimming come from the DNA, and the V and J calls and clone size come from that table. The sample consists of over 85,000 clones, 80% to 95% of them appearing once. The CDR3 contains 14 residues. The V end lost 8 bases, the J end lost 5 bases, and 18 bases lay between the germline ends. Germline CDR1 and CDR2: KGHSH and LQKENI. Seattle cases were enrolled at active infection and followed longitudinally.

Sequenced input: peripheral blood. This chain joins TRBV18 and TRBJ1-1; perhaps TRBD1 as D (5 bases). The receptor was isolated from a woman in her forties or fifties with COVID-19, enrolled during active disease. CDR3 region: CASQEGGVGTEAFF. The CDR3 DNA reads TGTGCCAGCCAAGAGGGAGGGGTGGGGACTGAAGCTTTCTTT.